This TCR beta chain was sequenced in a study of identical twins. Study-wide points: The study found weaker excess twin sharing in beta out-of-frame sequences. Cross-sectional statistics, not tracking of the same donors, supported the conclusions.

Germline V gives CDR1 SGHTA, CDR2 FQGNSA. V lost 5 bases, J lost 3 bases, and 14 bases lay in between. The CDR3 contains 15 residues. Addition of a universal primer site occurred through template switching, and cDNA carried unique molecular identifiers. TCRdb fed the 5' RACE reads into MiXCR, producing one record per CDR3 protein. Among approximately 220,000 distinct CDR3 sequences listed, approximately 8.3% were seen once. This clonotype was counted many times. Its antigen is undetermined. The same data also went into a second study, on yellow fever vaccine responses in identical twins. That report adds: Twins reportedly appeared to share part of their vaccine T cell response while keeping part individual.

The sequence derives from a woman younger than 35 in good health. Sequenced: memory (CD45RO+) T cells sorted from blood. V gene TRBV7-2 combines with J gene TRBJ1-5; tentative D call: TRBD1 (5 bases). CDR3 loop: CASSQSGGPNQPQHF. The CDR3 DNA reads TGTGCCAGCAGCCAGTCCGGGGGACCCAATCAGCCCCAGCATTTT.